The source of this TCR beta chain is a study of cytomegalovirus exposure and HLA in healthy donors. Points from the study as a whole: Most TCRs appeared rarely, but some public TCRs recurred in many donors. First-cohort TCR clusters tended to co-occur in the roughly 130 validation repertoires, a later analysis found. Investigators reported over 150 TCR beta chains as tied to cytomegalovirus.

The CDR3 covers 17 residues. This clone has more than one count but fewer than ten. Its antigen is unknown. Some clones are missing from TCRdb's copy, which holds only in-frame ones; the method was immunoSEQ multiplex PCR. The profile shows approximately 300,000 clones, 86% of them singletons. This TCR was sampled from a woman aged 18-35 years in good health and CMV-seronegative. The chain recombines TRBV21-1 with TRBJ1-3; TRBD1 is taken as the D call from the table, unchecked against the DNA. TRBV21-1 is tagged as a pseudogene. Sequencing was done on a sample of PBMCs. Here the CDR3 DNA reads TGTGCCAGCAGCGATCGCATGGGACAGGGAATCGGAAACACCATATATTTT. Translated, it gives CASSDRMGQGIGNTIYF.